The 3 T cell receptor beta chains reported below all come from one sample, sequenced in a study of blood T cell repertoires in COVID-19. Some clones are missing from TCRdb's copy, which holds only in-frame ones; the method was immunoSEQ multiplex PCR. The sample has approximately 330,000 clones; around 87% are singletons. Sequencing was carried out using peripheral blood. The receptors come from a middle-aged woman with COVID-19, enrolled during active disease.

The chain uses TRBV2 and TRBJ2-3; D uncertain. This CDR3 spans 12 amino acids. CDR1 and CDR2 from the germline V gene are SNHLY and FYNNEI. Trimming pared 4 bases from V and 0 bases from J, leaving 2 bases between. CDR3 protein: CASSASTDTQYF. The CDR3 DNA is TGTGCCAGCAGTGCGAGCACAGATACGCAGTATTTT.

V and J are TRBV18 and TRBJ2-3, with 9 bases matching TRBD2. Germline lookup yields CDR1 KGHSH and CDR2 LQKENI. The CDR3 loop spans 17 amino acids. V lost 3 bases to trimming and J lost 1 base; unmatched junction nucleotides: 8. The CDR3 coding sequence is TGTGCCAGCTCACCTCGGGGCGGGGGGGCCGGCACAGATACGCAGTATTTT. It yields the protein CASSPRGGGAGTDTQYF.

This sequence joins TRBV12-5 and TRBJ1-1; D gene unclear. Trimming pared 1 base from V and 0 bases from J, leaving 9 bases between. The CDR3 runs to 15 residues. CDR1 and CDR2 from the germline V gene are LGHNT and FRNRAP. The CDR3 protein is CASGLGGVVNTEAFF. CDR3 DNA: TGTGCTAGTGGTTTGGGAGGAGTAGTGAACACTGAAGCTTTCTTT.